The rows below give T cell receptor beta chains drawn from one sample of a study of blood T cell repertoires in COVID-19. Assay: immunoSEQ multiplex PCR; the TCRdb copy retains only in-frame clones and omits some. The repertoire consists of about 140,000 clones, with 88% occurring once and the leading ten covering 10%. Input material: peripheral blood. Receptor source: a man aged 60 to 69 with active or convalescent COVID-19. Each CDR3 is given without its conserved first and last residue. D genes are given only for firm matches. Clone size appears in some rows only: once, few, many, or a class for an expanded clone.

D: .; V: TRBV2; size: .; CDR3: ASHQGSGTYEQY
D: TRBD1; V: TRBV11-3; size: .; CDR3: ASSSDRLRKAQH
D: TRBD1; V: TRBV28; size: .; CDR3: ASSWTGRGPNYGYT
D: TRBD2; V: TRBV5-1; size: .; CDR3: ASSLEFSGTYNEQF
D: TRBD1; V: TRBV5-4; size: .; CDR3: ASSLQGAGGYT
D: TRBD1; V: TRBV19; size: .; CDR3: ASSIGPGQGALGGTDTQY
D: TRBD2; V: TRBV5-4; size: .; CDR3: ASSPGTSGPNEQF
D: TRBD1; V: TRBV24-1; size: once; CDR3: ATSDPGQGAKNIQY
D: TRBD1; V: TRBV19; size: .; CDR3: ASSIRTGIGADTQY
D: TRBD2; V: TRBV11-2; size: .; CDR3: ASSTGTSGVASYNEQF
D: TRBD2; V: TRBV29-1; size: .; CDR3: SVALSGGPSDEQF
D: TRBD2; V: TRBV5-8; size: .; CDR3: ASSFGGGATDTQY
D: .; V: TRBV6-5; size: .; CDR3: ASSYSRSSYEQY
D: .; V: TRBV24-1; size: .; CDR3: ATSDLGWQDGGTDTQY
D: .; V: TRBV5-1; size: .; CDR3: ASSAHQGVWYQETQY
D: .; V: TRBV24-1; size: .; CDR3: ATSDLLSNEQF
D: .; V: TRBV5-1; size: .; CDR3: ASSSAPTGSRYGYT
D: TRBD2; V: TRBV24-1; size: .; CDR3: ATSDPTSGRALNEQF
D: .; V: TRBV19; size: .; CDR3: ASSKDGFRGYT
D: TRBD1; V: TRBV7-2; size: .; CDR3: ASRTGQITGELF
D: .; V: TRBV11-3; size: once; CDR3: ASIDNNQPQH
D: TRBD1; V: TRBV18; size: .; CDR3: ASKPGTASDYT
D: .; V: TRBV24-1; size: .; CDR3: ATKSYEQY
D: .; V: TRBV19; size: .; CDR3: ASSIGASTYNEQF
D: .; V: TRBV19; size: .; CDR3: ASGPSRQFQPQH
D: .; V: TRBV20-1; size: .; CDR3: SARTETLH
D: .; V: TRBV7-2; size: .; CDR3: ASSLGGSGANVLT
D: TRBD1; V: TRBV7-9; size: .; CDR3: ASSLARTGGMNTEAF
D: TRBD2; V: TRBV27; size: .; CDR3: ASSPETSGKREQY
D: TRBD1; V: TRBV2; size: once; CDR3: ASRVQGVNTEAF
D: TRBD1; V: TRBV6-6; size: .; CDR3: ASSYTPGQGAQY
D: .; V: TRBV6-2/TRBV6-3; size: .; CDR3: ASSPAAVHLRNEQF
D: .; V: TRBV19; size: .; CDR3: ASSVGGNGNTIY
D: TRBD2; V: TRBV3-1/TRBV3-2; size: .; CDR3: ASSPTGGPGTGELF
D: .; V: TRBV6-2/TRBV6-3; size: few; CDR3: ASSLRGPWEQY
D: .; V: TRBV7-2; size: once; CDR3: ASSPNQETQY
D: TRBD1; V: TRBV6-1; size: .; CDR3: ASRDRGGQPQH
D: .; V: TRBV18; size: .; CDR3: ASSPTAVTEAF
D: TRBD1; V: TRBV24-1; size: .; CDR3: ATSDFTRGEAF
D: .; V: TRBV6-6; size: .; CDR3: ASSYGGPTYEQY
D: .; V: TRBV19; size: .; CDR3: ASSIYAGGRGRYEQY
D: TRBD2; V: TRBV19; size: .; CDR3: ASSMASGFQF
D: .; V: TRBV27; size: .; CDR3: ASSGGSSYEQY
D: TRBD2; V: TRBV6-5; size: .; CDR3: ASSLPRTSGIYEQY
D: TRBD1; V: TRBV24-1; size: .; CDR3: ATSAQDRGRRETQY
D: TRBD1; V: TRBV5-1; size: once; CDR3: ASSQTGQLYGYT